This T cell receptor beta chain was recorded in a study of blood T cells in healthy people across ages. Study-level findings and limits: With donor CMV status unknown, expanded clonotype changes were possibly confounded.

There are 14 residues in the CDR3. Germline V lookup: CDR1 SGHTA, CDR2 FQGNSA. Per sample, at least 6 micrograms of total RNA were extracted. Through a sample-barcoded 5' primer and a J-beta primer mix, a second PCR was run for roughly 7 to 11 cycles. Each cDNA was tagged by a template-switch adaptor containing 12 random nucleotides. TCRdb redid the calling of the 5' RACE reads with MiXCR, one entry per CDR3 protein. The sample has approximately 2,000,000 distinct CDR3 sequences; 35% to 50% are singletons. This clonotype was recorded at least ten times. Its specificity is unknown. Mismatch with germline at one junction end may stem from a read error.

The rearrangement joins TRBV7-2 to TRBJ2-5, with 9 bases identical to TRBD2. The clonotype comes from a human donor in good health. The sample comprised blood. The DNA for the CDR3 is TGCGCCAGCAGCCTAGCGGGGAGTAAAGAGACCCAGTACTTC. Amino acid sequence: CASSLAGSKETQYF.